This T cell receptor (beta chain) comes out of a study of beta chain features in type 1 diabetes. cDNA synthesis used the whole RNA isolate, giving expressed TCRB sequences. The data were produced by immunoSEQ multiplex PCR, yet TCRdb's version contains in-frame clones alone and is incomplete. The table has over 700,000 clones, about 17% seen once; the top ten hold 0.023%. This CDR3 comprises 15 residues. V was trimmed by 7 bases and J by 2 bases, leaving 15 bases between them. Looked up from germline, CDR1 is LNHDA and CDR2 is SQIVND (reference sequence). One heparinised draw of blood, averaging around 120 mL, came from each donor. Researchers reported sorting CD4+ naive, central memory, regulatory and stem cell-like memory cells via CD45RO/CCR7/CD25/CD127/CD95/CD27.

The sequence was collected from a woman between 18 and 29 years old in good health. Material for sequencing was naive CD4+ T cells from blood. This sequence joins TRBV19 and TRBJ2-1; perhaps TRBD1 as D (5 bases). In DNA, the CDR3 is TGTGCCAGTACCAAAGGGGCGTCCCCCTACAATGAGCAGTTCTTC. Protein sequence: CASTKGASPYNEQFF.